A single sample is the source of the 32 T cell receptor beta chains below, sequenced in a study of blood T cell repertoires in COVID-19. Assay: immunoSEQ multiplex PCR; the TCRdb copy retains only in-frame clones and omits some. The table includes 40,000 to 50,000 clones, roughly 85% detected once. Sequencing used peripheral blood. These receptors all come from a man aged 70-80 years with acute or convalescent COVID-19.

This rearrangement joins TRBV5-1 to TRBJ1-2; D possibly corresponds to TRBD1 (5 bases). The CDR3 is 14 residues long. CDR1 is SGHRS and CDR2 is YFSETQ in the germline V gene. V lost 0 bases and J lost 2, with 8 bases in between. The CDR3: CASSLDRLNYGYTF. The CDR3 nucleotides are TGCGCCAGCAGCTTGGACAGGCTAAACTATGGCTACACCTTC.

The chain carries TRBV13 and TRBJ2-2, with 14 positions matching TRBD2. V dropped 5 bases and J dropped 5; count of bases not matched to a gene: 7. The CDR3 is 17 residues long. Germline V gene lookup returns CDR1 PRHDT and CDR2 FYEKMQ (reference sequence). The chain's CDR3 is CASSLGLAGVGTGELFF. In nucleotides, the CDR3 is TGTGCCAGCAGCCTGGGACTAGCGGGAGTTGGGACCGGGGAGCTGTTTTTT.

The table lists this clone with a count of one. The chain employs TRBV6-6 and TRBJ1-5; 9 bases fit TRBD1. There are 15 residues in the CDR3. V dropped 2 bases and J dropped 5; count of bases not matched to a gene: 4. CDR1 MNHNY and CDR2 SVGAGI come from the germline V gene (reference sequence). The CDR3 bases are TGTGCCAGCAGTTACCCCGACAGGGGGGATCAGCCCCAGCATTTT. Protein: CASSYPDRGDQPQHF.

This clone has only a few counts. The gene calls are TRBV19 and TRBJ1-1; 7 nucleotides align to TRBD1. The V gene's germline CDR1 is LNHDA and CDR2 SQIVND (reference sequence). Trimming removed 7 bases from V and 0 bases from J; junction bases left unmatched: 5. This CDR3 comprises 14 residues. The CDR3 region is CASNIGTVNTEAFF. The CDR3 coding sequence is TGTGCCAGTAACATCGGGACAGTGAACACTGAAGCTTTCTTT.

This clone was seen a handful of times. CDR3 bases: TGTGCCAGTAGTATCGGCGGCCTCAATTCACCCCTCCACTTT. This translates into CASSIGGLNSPLHF. J is TRBJ1-6 and V is TRBV19, with unresolved D. The germline gives CDR1 LNHDA, CDR2 SQIVND (reference sequence). V was cut by 3 bases and J by 7 bases, with 10 bases left in between. The CDR3 extends over 14 amino acids.

The CDR3 nucleotides read TGTGCCTGGAGTGTGGGGGGTAGGAAACTGTTTTTT. Protein: CAWSVGGRKLFF. The chain is built from TRBV30 and TRBJ1-4; tentative D call: TRBD1 (5 bases). Trimming removed 0 bases at V and 11 bases at J, with 10 bases between. This CDR3 has 12 amino acids. CDR1 and CDR2 (germline): GTSNPN, SVGIG (reference sequence).

The chain uses TRBV2 and TRBJ1-4, with 8 bases fitting TRBD1. The CDR3 sequence is 15 residues long. Germline V gene sequence: CDR1 SNHLY, CDR2 FYNNEI. V lost 3 bases, J lost 7 bases, and 7 bases stayed unmatched. DNA for the CDR3: TGTGCCAGCAGTGACCGGGCAGGGACAGGTGAAAAACTGTTTTTT. Translation: CASSDRAGTGEKLFF.

J is TRBJ2-3 and V is TRBV5-8, with D uncertain. This CDR3 region has 15 residues. The germline V and J ends were trimmed by 1 base and 3 bases, with 12 bases remaining between them. Germline CDR1 is SGHTS and CDR2 is YDEGEE. The CDR3 loop is CASSLHVGGTDTQYF. CDR3 coding DNA: TGTGCCAGCAGCTTGCATGTAGGCGGTACAGATACGCAGTATTTT.

V gene TRBV7-3 combines with J gene TRBJ2-3; D possibly corresponds to TRBD2 (6 bases). Trimming stripped 8 bases from V and 2 bases from J, with 17 bases between. This CDR3 is 15 amino acids long. Germline lookup yields CDR1 SGHTA and CDR2 FQGTGA. CDR3 DNA sequence: TGTGCCAGCGGACCCGGACTATCCGCCACAGATACGCAGTATTTT. As protein: CASGPGLSATDTQYF.

The CDR3 DNA reads as TGTGCCAGCAGTTACCGTGGACTAGCGATTGTCGAGCAGTACTTC. Its translation: CASSYRGLAIVEQYF. The chain joins TRBV6-2 or TRBV6-3 to TRBJ2-7; 9 bases agree with TRBD2. Trimming took 2 bases from V and 6 from J; bases not matched to a gene: 8. This CDR3 comprises 15 residues. CDR1 MNHEY and CDR2 SVGEGT come from the germline V gene.

The rearrangement joins TRBV7-8 to TRBJ1-1, with a weak D call TRBD1 (6 bases). V lost 2 bases to trimming and J lost 8 bases, with 12 bases between them. The CDR3 has 13 residues. Per germline, CDR1 SGHVS and CDR2 FQNEAQ. The chain's CDR3 is CASSLRVQGEAFF. CDR3 in DNA: TGTGCCAGCAGCTTAAGGGTGCAGGGGGAAGCTTTCTTT.

The chain couples TRBV7-3 to TRBJ1-2; D possibly corresponds to TRBD1 (6 bases). Germline V lookup: CDR1 SGHTA, CDR2 FQGTGA. CDR3 size: 15 residues. Trimming pared 6 bases from V and 2 bases from J, leaving 16 bases between. CDR3 bases: TGTGCCAGCAGTCCTGGCGGGGGGCGAAACTATGGCTACACCTTC. Protein sequence: CASSPGGGRNYGYTF.

The V and J genes are TRBV2 and TRBJ2-3; D uncertain. Trimming took off 5 bases at V and 0 bases at J, with 3 bases between the two ends. The CDR3 extends over 12 amino acids. Per germline, CDR1 SNHLY and CDR2 FYNNEI. The CDR3: CASSPSTDTQYF. Here the CDR3 DNA reads TGTGCCAGCAGTCCGAGCACAGATACGCAGTATTTT. The full variable domain, in which reference TRBV2 and TRBJ2-3 provide the parts outside the CDR3, is EPEVTQTPSHQVTQMGQEVILRCVPISNHLYFYWYRQILGQKVEFLVSFYNNEISEKSEIFDDQFSVERPDGSNFTLKIRSTKLEDSAMYFCASSPSTDTQYFGPGTRLTVL.

The chain couples TRBV19 to TRBJ2-7, with D possibly matching TRBD2 (6 bases). CDR1 LNHDA and CDR2 SQIVND come from the germline V gene (reference sequence). This CDR3 has 16 residues. Trimming took off 4 bases at V and 2 bases at J, with 18 bases between the two ends. The CDR3 here is CASSKVYGTSPYEQYF. The CDR3 bases are TGTGCCAGTAGTAAGGTCTACGGGACTTCGCCCTACGAGCAGTACTTC.

The rearrangement joins TRBV7-8 to TRBJ1-2; D might be TRBD1 (5 bases). The CDR3 loop spans 16 amino acids. Germline CDR1 and CDR2: SGHVS and FQNEAQ. The ends were cut back, 2 bases at V and 0 bases at J, with 13 bases in the middle. The CDR3 loop is CASSLWSRGANYGYTF. The CDR3 DNA follows: TGTGCCAGCAGCTTATGGTCTCGGGGGGCTAACTATGGCTACACCTTC.

DNA of the CDR3: TGTGCCAGCAGACGGGTTGAGGGCTATGGCTACACCTTC. As protein: CASRRVEGYGYTF. J is TRBJ1-2 and V is TRBV2; no firm D call. V gave up 6 bases and J gave up 4 bases, with 12 bases separating them. The CDR3 extends over 13 amino acids. In germline, CDR1 is SNHLY, CDR2 FYNNEI. The full variable domain, with the rest looked up from reference TRBV2 and TRBJ1-2, is EPEVTQTPSHQVTQMGQEVILRCVPISNHLYFYWYRQILGQKVEFLVSFYNNEISEKSEIFDDQFSVERPDGSNFTLKIRSTKLEDSAMYFCASRRVEGYGYTFGSGTRLTVV.

This clone was picked up one time. The CDR3 is CASSSTGPYGYTF. The DNA for the CDR3 is TGTGCCAGCAGTTCGACAGGGCCTTATGGCTACACCTTC. The chain has TRBV11-2 and TRBJ1-2; 7 bases are a match to TRBD1. The CDR3 spans 13 residues. Germline lookup yields CDR1 SGHAT and CDR2 FQNNGV. With V trimmed by 6 bases and J by 5 bases, 6 bases remained unmatched.

This clone was recorded a few times. V gene TRBV19 combines with J gene TRBJ2-5; 11 nucleotides line up with TRBD2. Unmatched junction bases numbered 9, after V lost 3 bases and J lost 3 bases. The CDR3 has 17 residues. Germline V CDR1 and CDR2: LNHDA, SQIVND (reference sequence). The CDR3 spells CASSIRRLAGGEETQYF. CDR3 bases: TGTGCCAGTAGTATTCGTAGGCTAGCGGGAGGCGAAGAGACCCAGTACTTC.

The genes are TRBV11-3 and TRBJ2-7; D possibly corresponds to TRBD2 (5 bases). Trimming left V 7 bases short and J 3 bases short, with 10 bases between. Germline V CDR1 and CDR2: SGHNT, YENEEA. The CDR3 totals 12 residues. The CDR3 reads CASTVSGYEQYF. The CDR3 bases are TGTGCCAGCACCGTCAGCGGCTACGAGCAGTACTTC.

This clone has just a few counts. Written as DNA, the CDR3 is TGTGCCAGCAGATATACAGGGACAACCTACGAGCAGTACTTC. This sequence encodes CASRYTGTTYEQYF. This chain joins TRBV28 and TRBJ2-7, with D perhaps matching TRBD1 (6 bases). The length of the CDR3 is 14 residues. Trimming took 6 bases from V and 2 from J, leaving 14 bases between them. Germline assignment: CDR1 MDHEN and CDR2 SYDVKM.

This chain joins TRBV7-3 and TRBJ1-2, with 7 bases aligning to TRBD1. Trimming removed 5 bases from V and 4 bases from J; junction bases left unmatched: 10. The CDR3 is 15 amino acids. Germline V gene lookup returns CDR1 SGHTA and CDR2 FQGTGA. This chain's CDR3 is CASSLRGAQRYGYTF. In nucleotides, the CDR3 is TGTGCCAGCAGCCTCAGGGGGGCCCAGCGCTATGGCTACACCTTC. Full variable domain (rest looked up from reference TRBV7-3 and TRBJ1-2): GAGVSQTPSNKVTEKGKYVELRCDPISGHTALYWYRQSLGQGPEFLIYFQGTGAADDSGLPNDRFFAVRPEGSVSTLKIQRTERGDSAVYLCASSLRGAQRYGYTFGSGTRLTVV.

This clone was picked up one time. The rearrangement uses TRBV6-5 and TRBJ1-1; D is uncertain. Per germline, CDR1 MNHEY and CDR2 SVGAGI. V was trimmed by 7 bases and J by 5 bases, leaving 14 bases between them. CDR3 length: 13 amino acids. CDR3: CASKATWRTEAFF. Written as DNA, the CDR3 is TGTGCCAGCAAAGCCACATGGAGGACTGAAGCTTTCTTT.

The rearrangement links TRBV18 to TRBJ1-1, with a weak D call TRBD1 (5 bases). V shed 6 bases and J shed 0 bases, with 11 bases lying between them. The length of the CDR3 is 14 residues. Germline V CDR1 and CDR2: KGHSH, LQKENI. The CDR3 spells CASSPGGMNTEAFF. For the CDR3, the DNA is TGTGCCAGCTCCCCGGGGGGGATGAACACTGAAGCTTTCTTT.

For this clone: This sample also contains other DNA sequences that code for the same CDR3. The CDR3 protein is CALGKLGPMARRETQYF. DNA of the CDR3: TGTGCCTTGGGTAAGCTGGGCCCGATGGCCCGACGGGAGACCCAGTACTTC. The chain carries TRBV28 and TRBJ2-5; the D is unclear. This CDR3 is built from 17 residues. The V and J ends lost 11 bases and 5 bases respectively, with 30 bases between them. Germline V gene sequence: CDR1 MDHEN, CDR2 SYDVKM. The variable domain in full, with the rest retrieved from reference TRBV28 and TRBJ2-5, is DVKVTQSSRYLVKRTGEKVFLECVQDMDHENMFWYRQDPGLGLRLIYFSYDVKMKEKGDIPEGYSVSREKKERFSLILESASTNQTSMYLCALGKLGPMARRETQYFGPGTRLLVL.

The table lists this clone with a count of one. CDR3 residues: CASSLVDREVATQYF. The CDR3 nucleotides are TGCGCCAGCAGCTTGGTGGACAGGGAGGTAGCGACCCAGTACTTC. The chain has TRBV5-1 and TRBJ2-5, with 8 bases matching TRBD1. V was clipped by 0 bases and J by 7 bases; unmatched bases: 8. The CDR3 consists of 15 residues. Germline-derived CDR1 and CDR2 are SGHRS and YFSETQ.

The rearrangement uses TRBV9 and TRBJ2-7; 8 bases match TRBD2. The germline CDR1 and CDR2 sequences are SGDLS and YYNGEE. V was pared by 3 bases and J by 6 bases, with 8 bases of the junction left unmatched. This CDR3 is built from 14 residues. In DNA form, the CDR3 reads TGTGCCAGCAGCGCCGGGACTAGGTCGATCGAGCAGTACTTC. This sequence encodes CASSAGTRSIEQYF.

A single count supports this clone. The rearrangement uses TRBV7-3 and TRBJ2-6; a weak D match, TRBD2 (6 bases). V was shortened by 2 bases and J by 0 bases, with 11 bases between the two germline ends. The CDR3 consists of 17 residues. Germline CDR1 and CDR2: SGHTA and FQGTGA. CDR3 residues: CASSLGGTSSGANVLTF. DNA for the CDR3: TGTGCCAGCAGCTTAGGGGGGACCAGCTCTGGGGCCAACGTCCTGACTTTC.

The table lists this clone with a count of one. This chain links TRBV7-7 with TRBJ2-3; 9 bases agree with TRBD2. This CDR3 region has 16 residues. The V segment lost 7 bases and the J segment 2 bases; nucleotides outside the gene matches: 10. Looked up from germline, CDR1 is SSHAT and CDR2 is FNYEAQ (reference sequence). CDR3 DNA sequence: TGTGCCAGCACCGAACCGTCTAGCGGGACCACAGATACGCAGTATTTT. It is translated as CASTEPSSGTTDTQYF.

The chain joins TRBV11-1 to TRBJ2-7; 11 positions agree with TRBD2. With V trimmed by 2 bases and J by 2 bases, 2 bases remained unmatched. The CDR3 is made up of 15 amino acids. The germline V gene encodes CDR1 SGHAT and CDR2 FQDESV (reference sequence). The CDR3 DNA is TGTGCCAGCAGCTTACTAGCGGGAGGACCCTACGAGCAGTACTTC. It translates to CASSLLAGGPYEQYF. Variable domain in full (rest from reference TRBV11-1 and TRBJ2-7): EAEVAQSPRYKITEKSQAVAFWCDPISGHATLYWYRQILGQGPELLVQFQDESVVDDSQLPKDRFSAERLKGVDSTLKIQPAELGDSAMYLCASSLLAGGPYEQYFGPGTRLTVT.

V and J are TRBV2 and TRBJ1-1; 8 bases are a match to TRBD1. The germline V gene has CDR1 SNHLY and CDR2 FYNNEI. The V and J ends lost 3 bases and 1 base, in that order; junction bases with no gene match: 1. CDR3 length: 14 residues. This CDR3 reads CASSEDRANTEAFF. Here the CDR3 DNA reads TGTGCCAGCAGTGAGGACAGGGCGAACACTGAAGCTTTCTTT.

CDR3: CASSPGLATRTDTQYF. CDR3 nucleotides: TGCGCCAGCAGCCCGGGACTAGCGACCCGCACAGATACGCAGTATTTT. The chain recombines TRBV5-1 with TRBJ2-3, with TRBD2 matching over 10 bases. This CDR3 region has 16 residues. The J segment lost 1 base and the V segment lost 4 bases, leaving 6 bases of the junction unmatched. Germline V gene lookup returns CDR1 SGHRS and CDR2 YFSETQ.

The rearrangement uses TRBV28 and TRBJ1-6; TRBD1 might be the D (5 bases). Germline assignment: CDR1 MDHEN and CDR2 SYDVKM. The V end was cut by 7 bases, the J end by 7 bases, with 20 bases between. The CDR3 spans 16 residues. The CDR3 reads CASNPTGPRRNSPLHF. DNA of the CDR3: TGTGCCAGCAACCCAACAGGCCCCCGGCGGAATTCACCCCTCCACTTT.